Following are 19 T cell receptor beta chains from one sample sequenced in a study of CD4 T cells in relation to SARS-CoV-2 and coronaviruses. CD4+ T cells from unexposed donors were obtained before the COVID-19 pandemic (2011-2018). Isolation of CD4+ T cells took place after less than 11 days in culture. Their cognate antigens are unknown. The protocol was immunoSEQ multiplex PCR, while the TCRdb copy is restricted to in-frame clones and leaves out a portion. The sample has 20,000 to 25,000 clones; just over 65% are singletons. The sequencing input was CD4+ T cells from PBMCs, cultured in vitro. These receptors all come from a human donor in good health.

The rearrangement joins TRBV7-8 to TRBJ1-3; the D gene is possibly TRBD1 (5 bases). The CDR3 totals 15 residues. Germline CDR1 reads SGHVS; CDR2 reads FQNEAQ. V dropped 7 bases and J dropped 0 bases, with 13 bases sitting between them. CDR3 nucleotide sequence: TGTGCCAGCACCGACAGACGTATCTCTGGAAACACCATATATTTT. It codes for CASTDRRISGNTIYF. The whole variable domain, filled in from reference TRBV7-8 and TRBJ1-3, reads GAGVSQSPRYKVAKRGQDVALRCDPISGHVSLFWYQQALGQGPEFLTYFQNEAQLDKSGLPSDRFFAERPEGSVSTLKIQRTQQEDSAVYLCASTDRRISGNTIYFGEGSWLTVV.

The chain links TRBV5-1 to TRBJ2-6; a weak D match, TRBD2 (5 bases). The germline CDR1 and CDR2 sequences are SGHRS and YFSETQ. The CDR3 sequence is 17 residues long. V dropped 5 bases and J dropped 0 bases, with 15 bases sitting between them. The CDR3 DNA follows: TGCGCCAGCAGACCCCCCGGGATCAACTCTGGGGCCAACGTCCTGACTTTC. Residues: CASRPPGINSGANVLTF.

CDR3 protein: CASSLTGLAGEGEQFF. As DNA, the CDR3 is TGTGCCAGCAGCTTAACAGGACTAGCGGGAGAGGGTGAGCAGTTCTTC. The V call is TRBV7-9, the J call TRBJ2-1; 13 nucleotides align to TRBD2. The CDR3 is made up of 16 amino acids. The J segment lost 9 bases and the V segment lost 2 bases, leaving 7 bases of the junction unmatched. CDR1 and CDR2 from the germline V gene are SEHNR and FQNEAQ (reference sequence).

This clone has a handful of counts. The chain has TRBV7-9 and TRBJ1-6; 7 bases align to TRBD1. The V and J ends lost 5 bases and 5 bases, in that order; junction bases with no gene match: 9. Per the germline V gene, CDR1 is SEHNR and CDR2 is FQNEAQ (reference sequence). This CDR3 region has 16 residues. The DNA of the CDR3 is TGTGCCAGCAGCCTACCGACAGGGAGGAATAATTCACCCCTCCACTTT. Protein product: CASSLPTGRNNSPLHF.

This chain uses TRBV30 with TRBJ1-2; 7 nucleotides line up with TRBD1. The CDR3 has 17 residues. The V gene end was trimmed by 0 bases and the J gene end by 4 bases; junction bases not matched to a gene: 14. CDR1 GTSNPN and CDR2 SVGIG come from the germline V gene (reference sequence). CDR3 DNA: TGTGCCTGGAGTGTACTATTTGGTGGGGGACAGAGCTATGGCTACACCTTC. Translating it yields CAWSVLFGGGQSYGYTF.

The V call is TRBV19, the J call TRBJ2-4; no clear D. Germline V gene sequence: CDR1 LNHDA, CDR2 SQIVND (reference sequence). The CDR3 is 14 amino acids. Trimming cost V 5 bases and J 1 base, with 9 bases left between them. The CDR3 DNA sequence: TGTGCCAGTAGTTACTCCTTCGCCAAAAACATTCAGTACTTC. It specifies CASSYSFAKNIQYF. Drawing the rest from reference TRBV19 and TRBJ2-4, the complete variable domain is DGGITQSPKYLFRKEGQNVTLSCEQNLNHDAMYWYRQDPGQGLRLIYYSQIVNDFQKGDIAEGYSVSREKKESFPLTVTSAQKNPTAFYLCASSYSFAKNIQYFGAGTRLSVL.

The chain is built from TRBV19 and TRBJ2-2; unclear D gene. Germline V gene sequence: CDR1 LNHDA, CDR2 SQIVND (reference sequence). The V and J ends lost 1 base and 2 bases respectively, with 2 bases between them. This CDR3 is 13 amino acids long. The CDR3 sequence: CASSIGNTGELFF. The CDR3 DNA reads TGTGCCAGTAGTATAGGTAACACCGGGGAGCTGTTTTTT.

This chain links TRBV3-1 (or the pseudogene TRBV3-2) with TRBJ2-1, with TRBD1 as a possible D gene (5 bases). Germline lookup yields CDR1 LGHDT and CDR2 YNNKEL (reference sequence). Trimming stripped 7 bases from V and 0 bases from J, with 10 bases between. This CDR3 has 14 amino acids. In DNA, the CDR3 is TGTGCCAGCATGGGGCCCAGCTCCTACAATGAGCAGTTCTTC. It codes for CASMGPSSYNEQFF.

The chain couples TRBV3-1 (or the pseudogene TRBV3-2) to TRBJ2-4; D perhaps matches TRBD1 (6 bases). V was clipped by 0 bases and J by 0 bases, with 12 bases between them. Germline V gives CDR1 LGHDT, CDR2 YNNKEL (reference sequence). This CDR3 has 17 residues. CDR3 sequence (DNA): TGTGCCAGCAGCCAAGAGGACAGTACTATAGCCAAAAACATTCAGTACTTC. Protein product: CASSQEDSTIAKNIQYF.

V gene TRBV6-6 combines with J gene TRBJ1-1; a weak D match, TRBD1 (5 bases). Germline CDR1 and CDR2: MNHNY and SVGAGI (reference sequence). The CDR3 extends over 14 amino acids. The V end lost 0 bases, the J end lost 5 bases, and 10 bases lay between the germline ends. The CDR3 loop reads CASSYSGGGTEAFF. The CDR3 DNA sequence: TGTGCCAGCAGTTACTCTGGGGGGGGGACTGAAGCTTTCTTT.

V gene TRBV2 combines with J gene TRBJ2-7; D is ambiguous. V gave up 7 bases and J gave up 2 bases, with 9 bases separating them. The CDR3 runs to 12 residues. Germline CDR1 SNHLY, CDR2 FYNNEI. This CDR3 reads CASTAAPYEQYF. The CDR3 coding sequence is TGTGCCAGCACTGCGGCTCCCTACGAGCAGTACTTC.

This rearrangement joins TRBV7-2 to TRBJ2-3; 8 positions agree with TRBD2. Unmatched junction bases numbered 7, after V lost 1 base and J lost 1 base. CDR1 is SGHTA and CDR2 is FQGNSA in the germline V gene. The CDR3 runs to 17 residues. DNA for the CDR3: TGTGCCAGCAGCTTAGGCCGGGCAGCGGGAGGCACAGATACGCAGTATTTT. It encodes CASSLGRAAGGTDTQYF.

The chain couples TRBV2 to TRBJ1-1; D not certain. V shed 4 bases and J shed 11 bases, with 11 bases lying between them. The CDR3 extends over 11 amino acids. Germline assignment: CDR1 SNHLY and CDR2 FYNNEI. This CDR3 is CASSVGSRAFF. The CDR3 DNA follows: TGTGCCAGCAGTGTTGGAAGTAGGGCTTTCTTT.

The V call is TRBV4-2, the J call TRBJ2-3, with 12 bases that match TRBD2. The CDR3 length is 20 residues. The V and J ends lost 0 bases and 4 bases, in that order; junction bases with no gene match: 14. Germline CDR1 is LGHNA and CDR2 is YNFKEQ. CDR3 protein: CASSQDYASGRAGLPDTQYF. DNA of the CDR3: TGTGCCAGCAGCCAAGATTACGCTAGCGGGAGGGCCGGTCTTCCAGATACGCAGTATTTT.

This sequence joins TRBV20-1 and TRBJ2-7; 7 nucleotides line up with TRBD1. V was clipped by 3 bases and J by 3 bases; unmatched bases: 2. CDR1 is DFQATT and CDR2 is SNEGSKA in the germline V gene (reference sequence). This CDR3 comprises 12 residues. The CDR3 DNA follows: TGCAGTGCTAGTGGGGACAGCTACGAGCAGTACTTC. Translated: CSASGDSYEQYF.

This clone was seen a single time. The chain links TRBV20-1 to TRBJ1-3; 7 nucleotides agree with TRBD1. Trimming removed 3 bases from V and 0 bases from J; junction bases left unmatched: 14. This CDR3 contains 18 residues. From germline, CDR1 is DFQATT and CDR2 SNEGSKA (reference sequence). The CDR3 sequence is CSASVGRGLQSSGNTIYF. The CDR3 bases are TGCAGTGCTAGTGTCGGAAGGGGGCTCCAAAGCTCTGGAAACACCATATATTTT.

This clone occurred a few times. This chain links TRBV7-6 with TRBJ1-2, with a weak D call TRBD1 (5 bases). The CDR3 is made up of 11 amino acids. Germline values: CDR1 SGHVS, CDR2 FNYEAQ. Trimming removed 5 bases at V and 6 bases at J, with 7 bases between. CDR3 amino acids: CASSDSDGYTF. The CDR3 nucleotides read TGTGCCAGCAGCGACAGTGATGGCTACACCTTC.

The CDR3 region is CASSPDGGQGKVAGANVLTF. The DNA for the CDR3 is TGCGCCAGCAGTCCCGATGGGGGGCAGGGAAAGGTAGCGGGGGCCAACGTCCTGACTTTC. This chain joins TRBV23-1 and TRBJ2-6; possibly TRBD1 or TRBD2 for D (6 bases each). TRBV23-1 counts as an open reading frame of uncertain function. V lost 4 bases and J lost 4, with 26 bases in between. This CDR3 has 20 residues.

V gene TRBV6-6 combines with J gene TRBJ1-5; D might be TRBD1 (6 bases). CDR3 length: 13 residues. The V end was cut by 6 bases, the J end by 4 bases, with 10 bases between. Germline CDR1 MNHNY, CDR2 SVGAGI (reference sequence). The CDR3 spells CASSNRENQPQHF. In nucleotides, the CDR3 is TGTGCCAGCAGCAACAGGGAAAATCAGCCCCAGCATTTT.